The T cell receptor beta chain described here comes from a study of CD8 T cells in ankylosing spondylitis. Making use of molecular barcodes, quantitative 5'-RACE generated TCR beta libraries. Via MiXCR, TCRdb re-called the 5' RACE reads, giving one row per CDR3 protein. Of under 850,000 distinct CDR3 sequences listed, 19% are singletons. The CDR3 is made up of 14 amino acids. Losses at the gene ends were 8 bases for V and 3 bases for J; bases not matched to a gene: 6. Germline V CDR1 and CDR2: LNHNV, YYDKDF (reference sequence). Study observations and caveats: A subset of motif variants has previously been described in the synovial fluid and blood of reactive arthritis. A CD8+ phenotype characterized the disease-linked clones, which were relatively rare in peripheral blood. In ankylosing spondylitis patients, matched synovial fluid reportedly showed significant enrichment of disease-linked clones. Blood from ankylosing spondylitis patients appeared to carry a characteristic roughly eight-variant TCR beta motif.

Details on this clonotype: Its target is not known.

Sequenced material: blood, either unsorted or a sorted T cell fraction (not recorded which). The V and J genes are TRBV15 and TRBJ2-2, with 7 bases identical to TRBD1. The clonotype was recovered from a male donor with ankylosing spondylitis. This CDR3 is CATGQTGDTGELFF. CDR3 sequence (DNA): TGTGCCACCGGGCAAACAGGGGACACCGGGGAGCTGTTTTTT.